The 28 T cell receptor beta chains listed next were all sequenced from one sample in a study of Ad26.COV2.S vaccination and SARS-CoV-2 variants. The protocol was immunoSEQ multiplex PCR, while the TCRdb copy is restricted to in-frame clones and leaves out a portion. The table records approximately 480,000 clones, about 83% of them present only once. The treatment was: about 20 received Ad26.COV2.S at low or high dose, single or two shots; roughly five received placebo; per-sample allocation not given. Sampling was done on day 63 after the first vaccine or placebo injection. Sample: peripheral blood, taken in a trial of Ad26.COV2.S vaccine versus placebo. These receptors all stem from a person aged 18-65 years who received the Ad26.COV2.S COVID-19 vaccine or a placebo.

The gene calls are TRBV7-2 and TRBJ2-3, with 10 bases aligning to TRBD2. Germline V gene lookup returns CDR1 SGHTA and CDR2 FQGNSA. This CDR3 spans 15 amino acids. Losses at the gene ends were 4 bases for V and 4 bases for J; bases not matched to a gene: 5. The CDR3 sequence: CASSSPSGRPDTQYF. In nucleotides, the CDR3 is TGTGCCAGCAGCTCCCCTAGCGGGAGACCAGATACGCAGTATTTT. Full variable domain (remainder filled in from reference TRBV7-2 and TRBJ2-3): GAGVSQSPSNKVTEKGKDVELRCDPISGHTALYWYRQSLGQGLEFLIYFQGNSAPDKSGLPSDRFSAERTGGSVSTLTIQRTQQEDSAVYLCASSSPSGRPDTQYFGPGTRLTVL.

The gene calls are TRBV12-3 or TRBV12-4 and TRBJ2-3; D uncertain. V was shortened by 7 bases and J by 2 bases, with 4 bases between the two germline ends. The CDR3 has 11 amino acids. CDR3 nucleotide sequence: TGTGCCAGCACGGTCACAGATACGCAGTATTTT. Translation gives CASTVTDTQYF.

The chain combines TRBV5-4 with TRBJ2-1, with 13 nucleotides matching TRBD2. Trimming cost V 4 bases and J 4 bases; bases outside gene matches: 11. The CDR3 covers 18 residues. Germline loops: CDR1 SGHNT, CDR2 YYREEE (reference sequence). The CDR3 DNA reads TGTGCCAGCAGCAGAGGACTAGCGGGAGTGGGCGCTTACAATGAGCAGTTCTTC. This translates into CASSRGLAGVGAYNEQFF.

The chain recombines TRBV19 with TRBJ2-7; TRBD1 agrees at 7 bases. The CDR3 contains 14 residues. Losses at the gene ends were 5 bases for V and 5 bases for J; bases not matched to a gene: 9. The germline gives CDR1 LNHDA, CDR2 SQIVND (reference sequence). The CDR3 loop reads CASSGSGGHHEQYF. In DNA, the CDR3 is TGTGCCAGTAGTGGGTCAGGGGGTCACCACGAGCAGTACTTC.

This clone appeared a few times. For the CDR3, the DNA is TGTGCCAGTAGTATCCCCTCGATCAGACAGGGCGAAAAGCCCCAGCATTTT. Amino acids: CASSIPSIRQGEKPQHF. This chain connects TRBV19 to TRBJ1-5; 7 bases align to TRBD1. This CDR3 spans 17 amino acids. CDR1 and CDR2 from the germline V gene are LNHDA and SQIVND (reference sequence). J gave up 8 bases and V 3 bases, and 16 bases lay outside the gene matches.

The table lists this clone with a few counts. This chain joins TRBV28 and TRBJ2-3; D is possibly TRBD1 (6 bases). CDR1 is MDHEN, CDR2 SYDVKM, per germline. This CDR3 region has 13 residues. V lost 5 bases, J lost 6 bases, and 12 bases lay in between. The CDR3: CASSGRGFDTQYF. The CDR3 nucleotides read TGTGCCAGCAGTGGCAGGGGCTTTGATACGCAGTATTTT.

J is TRBJ2-1 and V is TRBV7-6; D not certain. Germline values: CDR1 SGHVS, CDR2 FNYEAQ. Trimming removed 5 bases at V and 0 bases at J, with 20 bases between. This CDR3 has 18 residues. Written as DNA, the CDR3 is TGTGCCAGCAGCCTACGTATGAGTGGGATGAGCTCCTACAATGAGCAGTTCTTC. Translating gives CASSLRMSGMSSYNEQFF.

This clone has a single count. The V call is TRBV6-1, the J call TRBJ1-5; 11 positions agree with TRBD1. The germline V gene encodes CDR1 MNHNS and CDR2 SASEGT. Trimming removed 3 bases from V and 4 bases from J; junction bases left unmatched: 5. CDR3 length: 16 amino acids. In DNA form, the CDR3 reads TGTGCCAGCAGTGACCGGGACAGGGGGAGTAATCAGCCCCAGCATTTT. Translating gives CASSDRDRGSNQPQHF.

The chain links TRBV4-2 to TRBJ2-5; possible D gene TRBD2, 5 bases. CDR1 is LGHNA and CDR2 is YNFKEQ in the germline V gene. V was cut by 4 bases and J by 4 bases, with 16 bases left in between. The length of the CDR3 is 15 residues. The CDR3 DNA follows: TGTGCCAGCAGCCCGATCGATGTGGCGGGAGAGACCCAGTACTTC. Translating gives CASSPIDVAGETQYF.

The sample holds one count of this clone. The V gene is TRBV4-3, the J gene TRBJ2-3; D is possibly TRBD1 or TRBD2 (5 bases each). Trimming shortened V by 4 bases and J by 8 bases, and 16 bases separated the two germline ends. Looked up from germline, CDR1 is LGHNA and CDR2 is YSLEER. CDR3 length equals 14 residues. The CDR3 nucleotides read TGCGCCAGCAGCCCTCTCCTGAATGGGGGTACGCAGTATTTT. It is translated as CASSPLLNGGTQYF.

The chain joins TRBV28 to TRBJ1-5; 7 positions agree with TRBD1. The V segment lost 0 bases and the J segment 1 base; nucleotides outside the gene matches: 6. The CDR3 has 17 residues. Germline CDR1 and CDR2: MDHEN and SYDVKM. CDR3 sequence reads: CASSLWGTDWSNQPQHF. CDR3 sequence (DNA): TGTGCCAGCAGTTTATGGGGGACAGACTGGAGCAATCAGCCCCAGCATTTT.

The chain links TRBV20-1 to TRBJ1-1; D gene ambiguous. The CDR3 is made up of 10 amino acids. Germline lookup yields CDR1 DFQATT and CDR2 SNEGSKA (reference sequence). The ends were cut back, 3 bases at V and 11 bases at J, with 10 bases in the middle. The chain's CDR3 is CSASSGDAFF. Written as DNA, the CDR3 is TGCAGTGCTAGTTCTGGGGATGCTTTCTTT.

This chain links TRBV5-1 with TRBJ2-2, with 11 bases that match TRBD1. Germline V gives CDR1 SGHRS, CDR2 YFSETQ. The length of the CDR3 is 16 residues. V shed 0 bases, J shed 6 bases, and the junction held 4 bases outside the gene matches. The CDR3 coding sequence is TGCGCCAGCAGCTTGGGAGGACAGGGGGCCTCCGGGGAGCTGTTTTTT. Encoded protein: CASSLGGQGASGELFF.

Here the CDR3 reads CASSYQAGGETQYF. The CDR3 DNA reads as TGTGCCAGCAGCTATCAAGCGGGAGGAGAGACCCAGTACTTC. The chain recombines TRBV7-2 with TRBJ2-5; 9 bases fit TRBD2. Unmatched junction bases numbered 4, after V lost 4 bases and J lost 4 bases. The germline V gene encodes CDR1 SGHTA and CDR2 FQGNSA. This CDR3 contains 14 residues. The whole variable domain, filled in from reference TRBV7-2 and TRBJ2-5, reads GAGVSQSPSNKVTEKGKDVELRCDPISGHTALYWYRQSLGQGLEFLIYFQGNSAPDKSGLPSDRFSAERTGGSVSTLTIQRTQQEDSAVYLCASSYQAGGETQYFGPGTRLLVL.

This chain joins TRBV5-1 and TRBJ1-1, with D possibly TRBD1 on 6 matching bases. The length of the CDR3 is 16 residues. Germline V lookup: CDR1 SGHRS, CDR2 YFSETQ. Deletions cut 4 bases from V and 9 bases from J, with 25 bases between. For the CDR3, the DNA is TGCGCCAGCAGCCCGGGGGGGCGCGCGGGAGCGTTAAAAGCTTTCTTT. It encodes CASSPGGRAGALKAFF.

The chain carries TRBV25-1 and TRBJ2-7; TRBD2 matches 7 bases. Germline lookup yields CDR1 MGHDK and CDR2 SYGVNS. The CDR3 spans 15 residues. V was pared by 5 bases and J by 2 bases, with 9 bases of the junction left unmatched. This CDR3 is CASSSGTNIPYEQYF. The CDR3 nucleotides are TGTGCCAGCAGTTCAGGGACTAACATACCCTACGAGCAGTACTTC.

The gene calls are TRBV28 and TRBJ1-5; possibly TRBD1 for D (5 bases). CDR1 is MDHEN, CDR2 SYDVKM, per germline. Trimming took 1 base from V and 3 from J, leaving 10 bases between them. The CDR3 is 15 amino acids. CDR3 region: CASSLLRGINQPQHF. CDR3 nucleotides: TGTGCCAGCAGTTTATTAAGGGGTATCAATCAGCCCCAGCATTTT.

This rearrangement joins TRBV14 to TRBJ2-1, with 13 bases matching TRBD2. The length of the CDR3 is 18 residues. Germline V lookup: CDR1 SGHDN, CDR2 FVKESK. Trimming at V came to 4 bases and at J to 9 bases, leaving 15 bases not matched to a gene. CDR3 sequence reads: CASSLIRSGTSGIGEQFF. The CDR3 DNA follows: TGTGCCAGCAGCCTGATACGATCCGGGACTAGCGGGATTGGTGAGCAGTTCTTC.

The rearrangement uses TRBV9 and TRBJ1-1; D is possibly TRBD1 (5 bases). Germline loops: CDR1 SGDLS, CDR2 YYNGEE. The germline V and J ends were trimmed by 4 bases and 0 bases, with 13 bases remaining between them. This CDR3 is 15 amino acids long. In DNA, the CDR3 is TGTGCCAGCAGCCCATACGGGGCGGTGAACACTGAAGCTTTCTTT. It is translated as CASSPYGAVNTEAFF.

The chain has TRBV11-1 and TRBJ1-1; the D is unclear. V lost 0 bases, J lost 5 bases, and 7 bases lay in between. CDR1 is SGHAT, CDR2 FQDESV, per germline (reference sequence). CDR3 length: 13 residues. The chain's CDR3 is CASSLASGTEAFF. CDR3 bases: TGTGCCAGCAGCTTAGCGTCCGGTACTGAAGCTTTCTTT.

This chain joins TRBV6-2 or TRBV6-3 and TRBJ2-7; 7 bases agree with TRBD2. J was trimmed by 0 bases and V by 5 bases; bases with no gene match: 10. The CDR3 has 16 amino acids. CDR1 is MNHEY, CDR2 SVGEGT, per germline. Here the CDR3 DNA reads TGTGCCAGCAGTCAGGCAGCCGGGGGGAGCTCCTACGAGCAGTACTTC. This translates into CASSQAAGGSSYEQYF.

This chain joins TRBV28 and TRBJ2-6, with D perhaps TRBD1 or TRBD2 (5 bases each). CDR1 MDHEN and CDR2 SYDVKM come from the germline V gene. V gave up 5 bases and J gave up 4 bases, with 9 bases separating them. This CDR3 is built from 14 residues. The CDR3 reads CASSPGTGANVLTF. The CDR3 region has the DNA TGTGCCAGCAGTCCCGGGACCGGGGCCAACGTCCTGACTTTC. Filled out from reference TRBV28 and TRBJ2-6, the complete variable domain reads DVKVTQSSRYLVKRTGEKVFLECVQDMDHENMFWYRQDPGLGLRLIYFSYDVKMKEKGDIPEGYSVSREKKERFSLILESASTNQTSMYLCASSPGTGANVLTFGAGSRLTVL.

In this sample, this clone turned up once. This rearrangement joins TRBV5-1 to TRBJ1-4; D is undetermined. The germline gives CDR1 SGHRS, CDR2 YFSETQ. V lost 4 bases and J lost 7, with 17 bases in between. The CDR3 consists of 15 residues. CDR3 residues: CASSPFGEMSEKLFF. CDR3 coding DNA: TGCGCCAGCAGCCCGTTTGGGGAAATGAGTGAAAAACTGTTTTTT.

The chain uses TRBV27 and TRBJ1-2, with TRBD1 matching 10 bases. The V gene end was trimmed by 5 bases and the J gene end by 4 bases; junction bases not matched to a gene: 4. The length of the CDR3 is 14 residues. Germline loops: CDR1 MNHEY, CDR2 SMNVEV (reference sequence). This chain's CDR3 is CASSPGTGAYGYTF. The CDR3 nucleotides are TGTGCCAGCAGTCCAGGGACAGGGGCCTATGGCTACACCTTC.

V and J are TRBV7-2 and TRBJ2-2, with 9 bases matching TRBD2. This CDR3 has 14 amino acids. Germline V gene sequence: CDR1 SGHTA, CDR2 FQGNSA. The CDR3 sequence: CALASGTNTGELFF. The CDR3 DNA follows: TGTGCTCTGGCTAGCGGGACGAACACCGGGGAGCTGTTTTTT. Supplemented by reference TRBV7-2 and TRBJ2-2, the full variable domain reads GAGVSQSPSNKVTEKGKDVELRCDPISGHTALYWYRQSLGQGLEFLIYFQGNSAPDKSGLPSDRFSAERTGGSVSTLTIQRTQQEDSAVYLCALASGTNTGELFFGEGSRLTVL.

This sequence joins TRBV3-1 (or the pseudogene TRBV3-2) and TRBJ1-2; TRBD1 might be the D (5 bases). Germline-derived CDR1 and CDR2 are LGHDT and YNNKEL (reference sequence). V was shortened by 6 bases and J by 0 bases, with 11 bases between the two germline ends. This CDR3 spans 14 amino acids. The CDR3 DNA sequence: TGTGCCAGCAGTTACAGGCACACTAACTATGGCTACACCTTC. It yields the protein CASSYRHTNYGYTF.

Points on this clone: One junction end does not reproduce the germline sequence, and a read error may be involved. This chain uses TRBV5-1 with TRBJ2-1; D is perhaps TRBD1 or TRBD2 (7 bases each). The CDR3 is 15 amino acids. Germline CDR1 SGHRS, CDR2 YFSETQ. CDR3 sequence (DNA): TGCGCCCGCAGGGGGGGGTACTCCTTATACAATGAGCAGTTCTTC. Amino acid sequence: CARRGGYSLYNEQFF.

This chain joins TRBV28 and TRBJ2-1; 9 bases are a match to TRBD2. This CDR3 region has 17 residues. Germline CDR1 reads MDHEN; CDR2 reads SYDVKM. Trimming at V came to 2 bases and at J to 7 bases, leaving 12 bases not matched to a gene. The CDR3, as DNA: TGTGCCAGCAGTTTACTAGCGGGAATGGGATCCCGGAATGAGCAGTTCTTC. Its translation: CASSLLAGMGSRNEQFF.